This TCR beta chain was obtained from a study of CD8 T cells in Susac syndrome. The CDR3 sequence is 12 residues long. Looked up from germline, CDR1 is SGHTA and CDR2 is FQGNSA. The authors reverse transcribed about 0.5 to 1 ug RNA with random hexamers. In TCRdb, the immunoSEQ multiplex PCR reads were re-called with MiXCR into one record per CDR3 protein. The repertoire includes roughly 150,000 distinct CDR3 sequences, around 94% of them detected once, and roughly 0.099% sits in the top ten. In regard to this clonotype: At one end, the junction sequence differs from germline, possibly due to a read error.

This sequence originates from a human donor with multiple sclerosis. V usage is TRBV7-2 and J usage is TRBJ2-7, with a tentative D call TRBD2 (7 bases). Input material: CD4+ T cells from PBMCs. This CDR3 is CASSSGGPLASF. In DNA, the CDR3 is TGTGCCAGCAGCTCGGGGGGCCCCCTGGCGAGCTTC.